Following are 31 T cell receptor beta chains from one sample sequenced in a study of blood T cell repertoires in COVID-19. Method: immunoSEQ multiplex PCR; TCRdb's copy keeps in-frame clones and lacks some. This sample carries approximately 75,000 clones, less than 85% of them seen once, and the ten largest clones take just over 2.5%. Sample: peripheral blood. Every receptor here comes from a human donor with acute or convalescent COVID-19. The donor label of this sample is uncertain.

The table lists this clone with a count of one. The V and J genes are TRBV6-5 and TRBJ1-1, with D perhaps matching TRBD1 (6 bases). CDR1 is MNHEY, CDR2 SVGAGI, per germline. This CDR3 is 16 amino acids long. V dropped 2 bases and J dropped 7 bases, with 20 bases sitting between them. CDR3 sequence (DNA): TGTGCCAGCAGTTACGGTTACCTGACCGGGGACAATGAAGCTTTCTTT. Protein sequence: CASSYGYLTGDNEAFF.

Comment on this clone: A junction boundary mismatches the germline segment, possibly from a read error. The sample has other DNA sequences that encode this CDR3 too. The chain joins TRBV2 to TRBJ1-6, with 11 bases fitting TRBD1. The CDR3 loop spans 14 amino acids. The germline V gene has CDR1 SNHLY and CDR2 FYNNEI. CDR3 sequence (DNA): TGCGCCATCCGGACAGGGGGCTACAATTCACCCCTCCACTTT. Amino acid sequence: CAIRTGGYNSPLHF.

This chain uses TRBV6-4 with TRBJ2-1; maybe TRBD1 (5 bases). Trimming took 3 bases from V and 1 from J, leaving 10 bases between them. CDR1 is MRHNA, CDR2 SNTAGT, per germline. This CDR3 contains 15 residues. CDR3 sequence reads: CASSESQGSYNEQFF. In DNA, the CDR3 is TGTGCCAGCAGTGAGAGCCAGGGATCCTACAATGAGCAGTTCTTC.

The chain joins TRBV2 to TRBJ2-7; tentatively, D is TRBD1 (6 bases). This CDR3 has 15 residues. CDR1 is SNHLY, CDR2 FYNNEI, per germline. Trimming shortened V by 1 base and J by 2 bases, and 12 bases separated the two germline ends. CDR3 coding DNA: TGTGCCAGCAGTGAAGATAGGGGACAACCCTACGAGCAGTACTTC. It translates to CASSEDRGQPYEQYF.

This clone has a handful of counts. The chain is built from TRBV7-2 and TRBJ2-7; 7 bases align to TRBD1. Looked up from germline, CDR1 is SGHTA and CDR2 is FQGNSA. Trimming at V came to 5 bases and at J to 0 bases, leaving 10 bases not matched to a gene. The CDR3 covers 16 residues. Written as DNA, the CDR3 is TGTGCCAGCAGCCCCCCGGACAGGATCGCCTCCTACGAGCAGTACTTC. Its translation is CASSPPDRIASYEQYF.

This chain connects TRBV5-1 to TRBJ1-6; D is undetermined. CDR3 size: 12 residues. V gave up 8 bases and J gave up 5 bases, with 8 bases separating them. Germline CDR1 SGHRS, CDR2 YFSETQ. The CDR3 DNA reads TGCGCCAGTCAAACAGATAATTCACCCCTCCACTTT. Translating gives CASQTDNSPLHF.

The gene calls are TRBV28 and TRBJ1-3; D gene unclear. V lost 8 bases, J lost 0 bases, and 11 bases lay in between. Per germline, CDR1 MDHEN and CDR2 SYDVKM. This CDR3 comprises 14 residues. The CDR3 region has the DNA TGTGCCAGCCTAGACCGAGCCTCTGGAAACACCATATATTTT. It encodes CASLDRASGNTIYF.

The rearrangement joins TRBV12-3 or TRBV12-4 to TRBJ1-1; 7 bases line up with TRBD1. Trimming took 3 bases from V and 8 from J; bases not matched to a gene: 6. CDR3 size: 13 residues. The CDR3 protein is CASSLSRQGEAFF. The CDR3 DNA reads TGTGCCAGCAGTTTGTCCCGACAGGGCGAAGCTTTCTTT.

J is TRBJ2-7 and V is TRBV2; perhaps TRBD1 as D (6 bases). CDR1 and CDR2 (germline): SNHLY, FYNNEI. The germline V and J ends were trimmed by 6 bases and 1 base, with 16 bases remaining between them. The length of the CDR3 is 15 residues. CDR3 region: CASSSRDTPSYEQYV. The CDR3, as DNA: TGTGCCAGCAGCAGCCGGGACACACCTTCCTACGAGCAGTACGTC.

This clone was found once. This chain uses TRBV24-1 with TRBJ2-2, with TRBD2 matching 13 bases. CDR1 KGHDR and CDR2 SFDVKD come from the germline V gene. The junction had 6 bases not matched to a gene; V was cut back by 2 bases and J by 4 bases. The CDR3 extends over 18 amino acids. The CDR3 DNA is TGTGCCACCAGTGATTACTCGGGACTAGCGGGGAGCACCGGGGAGCTGTTTTTT. Amino acids: CATSDYSGLAGSTGELFF.

The gene calls are TRBV6-5 and TRBJ2-6; no reliable D call. The CDR3 sequence is 15 residues long. V lost 4 bases and J lost 0, with 7 bases in between. Germline V lookup: CDR1 MNHEY, CDR2 SVGAGI. The CDR3 bases are TGTGCCAGCAGTTTTGCAGACTCTGGGGCCAACGTCCTGACTTTC. Its protein product is CASSFADSGANVLTF.

The table lists this clone with a count of one. V and J are TRBV9 and TRBJ2-3, with 10 bases identical to TRBD2. J lost 2 bases, V lost 3 bases, and 12 bases had no gene match. The CDR3 sequence is 18 residues long. From germline, CDR1 is SGDLS and CDR2 YYNGEE. The CDR3 sequence: CASSASLAGAVLTDTQYF. The CDR3 bases are TGTGCCAGCAGCGCCTCCCTAGCGGGGGCCGTACTCACAGATACGCAGTATTTT.

J is TRBJ2-5 and V is TRBV11-2; D not certain. CDR3 length equals 14 residues. The V gene's germline CDR1 is SGHAT and CDR2 FQNNGV. Trimming stripped 4 bases from V and 2 bases from J, with 11 bases between. The CDR3 DNA reads TGTGCCAGCAGCTCAAGTACAGTGCAAGAGACCCAGTACTTC. This codes for CASSSSTVQETQYF.

The rearrangement uses TRBV5-4 and TRBJ1-4; D call uncertain. Trimming left V 5 bases short and J 7 bases short, with 18 bases between. The germline V gene has CDR1 SGHNT and CDR2 YYREEE (reference sequence). The CDR3 totals 15 residues. As DNA, the CDR3 is TGTGCCAGCAGTCCTAGTCTCTTCCCCCCTGAAAAACTGTTTTTT. Translation: CASSPSLFPPEKLFF.

This rearrangement joins TRBV9 to TRBJ2-2, with TRBD2 matching over 10 bases. Germline assignment: CDR1 SGDLS and CDR2 YYNGEE. The CDR3 runs to 15 residues. V lost 5 bases to trimming and J lost 7 bases; unmatched junction nucleotides: 8. CDR3 sequence (DNA): TGTGCCAGCAGAACCGAGCGGGAGGGTGACGGGGAGCTGTTTTTT. Translating gives CASRTEREGDGELFF.

The V and J genes are TRBV6-5 and TRBJ1-2; 7 bases fit TRBD1. Germline V gives CDR1 MNHEY, CDR2 SVGAGI. The V segment lost 0 bases and the J segment 6 bases; nucleotides outside the gene matches: 4. The CDR3 covers 14 residues. CDR3 residues: CASSYSGTVNGYTF. The CDR3 DNA follows: TGTGCCAGCAGTTACTCGGGGACAGTAAATGGCTACACCTTC.

The chain has TRBV12-5 and TRBJ2-2, with D maybe TRBD1 (6 bases). Deletions cut 1 base from V and 6 bases from J, with 15 bases between. Germline CDR1 LGHNT, CDR2 FRNRAP. This CDR3 is 16 amino acids long. CDR3 loop: CASGLDRAEGSGELFF. The CDR3 DNA reads TGTGCTAGTGGTTTGGACAGGGCCGAGGGGTCCGGGGAGCTGTTTTTT.

This clone is medium-sized by share. This CDR3 reads CASSLKWQKSYNEQFF. Written as DNA, the CDR3 is TGTGCCAGCAGCTTAAAGTGGCAGAAGTCCTACAATGAGCAGTTCTTC. V usage is TRBV7-2 and J usage is TRBJ2-1; D is ambiguous. Germline V gives CDR1 SGHTA, CDR2 FQGNSA. The CDR3 is made up of 16 amino acids. V lost 2 bases, J lost 1 base, and 12 bases lay in between.

This clone has a handful of counts. This chain connects TRBV30 to TRBJ2-2; 12 nucleotides match TRBD2. The V gene's germline CDR1 is GTSNPN and CDR2 SVGIG (reference sequence). Trimming took 1 base from V and 6 from J; bases not matched to a gene: 15. The CDR3 spans 19 residues. CDR3 residues: CAWSEKDGLAGSRAGELFF. CDR3 nucleotide sequence: TGTGCCTGGAGTGAGAAAGATGGACTAGCGGGATCAAGGGCCGGGGAGCTGTTTTTT.

There are a few counts of this clone. V and J are TRBV7-2 and TRBJ2-3; TRBD1 aligns across 7 bases. The V gene end was trimmed by 1 base and the J gene end by 3 bases; junction bases not matched to a gene: 4. The germline V gene encodes CDR1 SGHTA and CDR2 FQGNSA. This CDR3 is built from 15 residues. CDR3 in amino acids: CASSLVTRGTDTQYF. The DNA of the CDR3 is TGTGCCAGCAGCTTAGTCACCAGGGGGACAGATACGCAGTATTTT.

The V gene is TRBV11-2, the J gene TRBJ2-5; 11 bases fit TRBD2. Germline-derived CDR1 and CDR2 are SGHAT and FQNNGV. V was clipped by 4 bases and J by 4 bases; unmatched bases: 14. The length of the CDR3 is 18 residues. CDR3 residues: CASSSPRVAGGPGETQYF. The CDR3 region has the DNA TGTGCCAGCAGCTCCCCCCGGGTAGCGGGAGGGCCTGGAGAGACCCAGTACTTC.

The chain joins TRBV10-1 to TRBJ2-5, with 10 positions matching TRBD2. Germline loops: CDR1 WNHNN, CDR2 SYGVQD (reference sequence). V lost 0 bases to trimming and J lost 1 base; unmatched junction nucleotides: 5. CDR3 length: 17 residues. The CDR3, as DNA: TGCGCCAGCAGTGAGTCGTTACTAGCGGGGAGCCAAGAGACCCAGTACTTC. The encoded protein is CASSESLLAGSQETQYF.

This clone was detected once. V usage is TRBV19 and J usage is TRBJ1-5; 10 nucleotides line up with TRBD1. This CDR3 spans 16 amino acids. The V and J ends lost 2 bases and 4 bases, in that order; junction bases with no gene match: 5. Per germline, CDR1 LNHDA and CDR2 SQIVND (reference sequence). Here the CDR3 reads CASSIRDRGINQPQHF. CDR3 DNA: TGTGCCAGTAGTATAAGGGACAGGGGAATTAATCAGCCCCAGCATTTT.

The CDR3 region is CASSSSQGTNEKLFF. CDR3 nucleotides: TGTGCCAGCAGCTCCTCACAGGGAACTAATGAAAAACTGTTTTTT. V and J are TRBV7-9 and TRBJ1-4, with D tentatively TRBD1 (6 bases). Trimming shortened V by 4 bases and J by 1 base, and 10 bases separated the two germline ends. Germline assignment: CDR1 SEHNR and CDR2 FQNEAQ (reference sequence). This CDR3 is built from 15 residues.

The chain links TRBV3-1 (or the pseudogene TRBV3-2) to TRBJ1-6; 9 nucleotides agree with TRBD1. The CDR3 is made up of 16 amino acids. Germline loops: CDR1 LGHDT, CDR2 YNNKEL (reference sequence). The V gene end was trimmed by 2 bases and the J gene end by 10 bases; junction bases not matched to a gene: 9. The CDR3 bases are TGTGCCAGCAGCCAACCCGGGGACAGGGATGACTCACCCCTCCACTTT. Translating it yields CASSQPGDRDDSPLHF.

This clone appeared once. The CDR3 DNA reads TGCGCCAGCAGCCAAGACGGAGTCCTCTTAAGCGAGCAGTACTTC. It translates to CASSQDGVLLSEQYF. The genes are TRBV4-1 and TRBJ2-7; D not resolved. This CDR3 comprises 15 residues. V was clipped by 0 bases and J by 6 bases, with 15 bases between them. The germline V gene has CDR1 MGHRA and CDR2 YSYEKL.

The V call is TRBV5-1, the J call TRBJ1-2; D possibly corresponds to TRBD1 (6 bases). The germline CDR1 and CDR2 sequences are SGHRS and YFSETQ. Trimming took 4 bases from V and 8 from J, leaving 18 bases between them. The CDR3 spans 14 residues. CDR3 sequence reads: CASSPYDQGSGYTF. The DNA for the CDR3 is TGCGCCAGCAGCCCCTATGACCAGGGGAGCGGCTACACCTTC.

The genes are TRBV25-1 and TRBJ1-6; D not certain. The V gene's germline CDR1 is MGHDK and CDR2 SYGVNS. Deletions cut 7 bases from V and 0 bases from J, with 4 bases between. This CDR3 comprises 13 residues. This CDR3 is CASKSSYNSPLHF. For the CDR3, the DNA is TGTGCCAGCAAGAGCTCCTATAATTCACCCCTCCACTTT.

This clone was picked up a small number of times. The chain carries TRBV3-1 (or the pseudogene TRBV3-2) and TRBJ1-1; D is undetermined. This CDR3 has 13 amino acids. Trimming removed 1 base from V and 3 bases from J, with 6 bases in between. Germline-derived CDR1 and CDR2 are LGHDT and YNNKEL (reference sequence). The CDR3 sequence is CASSQGHYTEAFF. CDR3 in DNA: TGTGCCAGCAGCCAAGGACACTACACTGAAGCTTTCTTT.

CDR3 nucleotide sequence: TGTGCCAGCAGTTCTCAGGGGATCTATGGCTACACCTTC. Protein sequence: CASSSQGIYGYTF. The chain uses TRBV12-3 or TRBV12-4 and TRBJ1-2, with D possibly matching TRBD1 (6 bases). The V and J ends lost 4 bases and 4 bases respectively, with 10 bases between them. The CDR3 runs 13 residues.

In DNA, the CDR3 is TGCGCCAGCAGCTTCGAGGGGGCGGAAGGCTACACCTTC. Translated, it gives CASSFEGAEGYTF. The chain links TRBV5-1 to TRBJ1-2; 7 positions agree with TRBD1. Germline assignment: CDR1 SGHRS and CDR2 YFSETQ. The length of the CDR3 is 13 residues. With 2 bases clipped from V and 8 bases from J, the junction kept 6 bases outside the gene matches.